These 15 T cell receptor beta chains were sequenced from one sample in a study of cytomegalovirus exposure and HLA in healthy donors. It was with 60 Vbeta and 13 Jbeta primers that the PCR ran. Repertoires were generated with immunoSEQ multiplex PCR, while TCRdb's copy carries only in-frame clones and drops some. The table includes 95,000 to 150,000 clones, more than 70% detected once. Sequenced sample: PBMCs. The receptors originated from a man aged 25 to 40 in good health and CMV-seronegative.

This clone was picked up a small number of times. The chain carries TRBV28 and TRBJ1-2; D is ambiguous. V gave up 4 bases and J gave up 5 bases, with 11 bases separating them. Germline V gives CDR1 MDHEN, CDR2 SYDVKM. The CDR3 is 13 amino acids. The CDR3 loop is CASSSSTEYGYTF. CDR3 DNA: TGTGCCAGCAGTTCCTCGACGGAGTATGGCTACACCTTC.

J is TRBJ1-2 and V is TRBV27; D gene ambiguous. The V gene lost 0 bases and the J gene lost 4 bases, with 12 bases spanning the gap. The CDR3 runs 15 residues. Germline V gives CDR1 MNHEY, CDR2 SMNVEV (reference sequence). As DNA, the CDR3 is TGTGCCAGCAGTTTATCGGAGCCGTCGTTCTATGGCTACACCTTC. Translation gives CASSLSEPSFYGYTF.

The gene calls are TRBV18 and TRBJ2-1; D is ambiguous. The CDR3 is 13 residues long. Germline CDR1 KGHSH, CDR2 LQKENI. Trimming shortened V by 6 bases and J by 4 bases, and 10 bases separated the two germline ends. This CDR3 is CASSPTEYNEQFF. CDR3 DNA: TGTGCCAGCTCTCCGACTGAGTACAATGAGCAGTTCTTC.

Here the CDR3 DNA reads TGCGCCAGCCGACTAGGAGAGACCCAGTACTTC. Its translation is CASRLGETQYF. The genes are TRBV5-1 and TRBJ2-5; maybe TRBD2 (6 bases). This CDR3 is 11 amino acids long. The germline V gene has CDR1 SGHRS and CDR2 YFSETQ. V lost 7 bases to trimming and J lost 4 bases, with 8 bases between them. Filled out from reference TRBV5-1 and TRBJ2-5, the complete variable domain reads KAGVTQTPRYLIKTRGQQVTLSCSPISGHRSVSWYQQTPGQGLQFLFEYFSETQRNKGNFPGRFSGRQFSNSRSEMNVSTLELGDSALYLCASRLGETQYFGPGTRLLVL.

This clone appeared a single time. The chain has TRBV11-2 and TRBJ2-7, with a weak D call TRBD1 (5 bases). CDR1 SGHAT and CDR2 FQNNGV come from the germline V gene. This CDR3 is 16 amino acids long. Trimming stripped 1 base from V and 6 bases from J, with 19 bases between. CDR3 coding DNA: TGTGCCAGCAGCTTAGGAGGTACAGGAGCTCGAGGCGAGCAGTACTTC. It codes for CASSLGGTGARGEQYF.

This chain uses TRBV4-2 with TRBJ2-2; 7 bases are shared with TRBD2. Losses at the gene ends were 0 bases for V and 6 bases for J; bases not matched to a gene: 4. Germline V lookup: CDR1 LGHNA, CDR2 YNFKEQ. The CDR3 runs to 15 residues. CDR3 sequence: CASSQEGGFPGELFF. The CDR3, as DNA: TGTGCCAGCAGCCAAGAGGGAGGGTTCCCCGGGGAGCTGTTTTTT.

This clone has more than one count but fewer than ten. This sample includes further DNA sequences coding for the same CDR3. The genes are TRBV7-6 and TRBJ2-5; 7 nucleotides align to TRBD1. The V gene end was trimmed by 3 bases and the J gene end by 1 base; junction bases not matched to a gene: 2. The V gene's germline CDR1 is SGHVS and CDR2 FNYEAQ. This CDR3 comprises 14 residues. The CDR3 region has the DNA TGTGCCAGCAGCTTGGGACAGATCCAAGAGACCCAGTACTTC. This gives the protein CASSLGQIQETQYF.

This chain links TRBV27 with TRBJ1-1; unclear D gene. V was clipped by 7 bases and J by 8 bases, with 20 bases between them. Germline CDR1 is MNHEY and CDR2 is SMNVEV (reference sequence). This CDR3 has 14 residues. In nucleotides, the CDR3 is TGTGCCAGCAACCCCCTAGGCCCCACCGGGGAAGCTTTCTTT. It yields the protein CASNPLGPTGEAFF.

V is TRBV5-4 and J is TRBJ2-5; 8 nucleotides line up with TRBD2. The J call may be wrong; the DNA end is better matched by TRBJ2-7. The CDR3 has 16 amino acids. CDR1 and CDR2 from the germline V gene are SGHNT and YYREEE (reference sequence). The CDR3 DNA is TGTGCCAGCAGCTTGGCCGGGGGGGCCAGCTCCTACGAGCAGTACTTC. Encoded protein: CASSLAGGASSYEQYF.

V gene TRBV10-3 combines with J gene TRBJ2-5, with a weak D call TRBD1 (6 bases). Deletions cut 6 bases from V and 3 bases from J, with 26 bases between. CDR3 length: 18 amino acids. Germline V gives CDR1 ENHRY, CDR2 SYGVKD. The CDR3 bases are TGTGCCATCAGCCGTAGTAGGGGGACGCGTAGGTTGAAAGAGACCCAGTACTTC. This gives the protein CAISRSRGTRRLKETQYF.

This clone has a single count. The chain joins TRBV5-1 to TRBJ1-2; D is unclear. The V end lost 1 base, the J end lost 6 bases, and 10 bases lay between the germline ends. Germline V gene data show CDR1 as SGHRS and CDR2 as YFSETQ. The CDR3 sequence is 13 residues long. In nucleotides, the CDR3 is TGCGCCAGCAGCTTGCGGGAGAGTCATGGCTACACCTTC. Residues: CASSLRESHGYTF. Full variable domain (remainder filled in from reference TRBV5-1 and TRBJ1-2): KAGVTQTPRYLIKTRGQQVTLSCSPISGHRSVSWYQQTPGQGLQFLFEYFSETQRNKGNFPGRFSGRQFSNSRSEMNVSTLELGDSALYLCASSLRESHGYTFGSGTRLTVV.

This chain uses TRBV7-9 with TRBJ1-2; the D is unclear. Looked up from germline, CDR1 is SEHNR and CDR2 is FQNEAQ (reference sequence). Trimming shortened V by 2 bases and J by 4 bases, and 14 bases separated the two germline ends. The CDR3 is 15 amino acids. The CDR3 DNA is TGTGCCAGCAGCTTACGCGGAAGAGAGGGCTATGGCTACACCTTC. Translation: CASSLRGREGYGYTF.

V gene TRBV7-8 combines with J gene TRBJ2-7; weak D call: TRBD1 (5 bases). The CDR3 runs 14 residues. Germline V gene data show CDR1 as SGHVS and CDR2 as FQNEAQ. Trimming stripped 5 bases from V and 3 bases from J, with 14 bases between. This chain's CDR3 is CASSKDINYYEQYF. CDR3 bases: TGTGCCAGCAGCAAGGACATAAACTACTACGAGCAGTACTTC.

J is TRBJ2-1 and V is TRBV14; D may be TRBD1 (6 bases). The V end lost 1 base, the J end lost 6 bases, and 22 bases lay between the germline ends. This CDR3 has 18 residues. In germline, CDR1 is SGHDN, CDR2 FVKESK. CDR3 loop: CASSQGFLGTPRANEQFF. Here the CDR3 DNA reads TGTGCCAGCAGCCAAGGCTTCCTAGGGACACCCAGGGCCAATGAGCAGTTCTTC. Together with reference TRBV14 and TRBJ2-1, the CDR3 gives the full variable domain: EAGVTQFPSHSVIEKGQTVTLRCDPISGHDNLYWYRRVMGKEIKFLLHFVKESKQDESGMPNNRFLAERTGGTYSTLKVQPAELEDSGVYFCASSQGFLGTPRANEQFFGPGTRLTVL.

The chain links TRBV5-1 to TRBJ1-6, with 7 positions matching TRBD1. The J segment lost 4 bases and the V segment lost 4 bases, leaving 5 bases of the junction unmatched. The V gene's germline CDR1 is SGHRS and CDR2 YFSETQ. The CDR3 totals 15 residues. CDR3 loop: CASSGGTEYNSPLHF. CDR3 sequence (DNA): TGCGCCAGCAGCGGGGGGACAGAATATAATTCACCCCTCCACTTT.